The rows below give T cell receptor beta chains drawn from one sample of a study of neurological immune-mediated disorders. TCRdb reprocessed the 5' RACE reads via MiXCR and lists one record per CDR3 protein. The sample lists about 50,000 distinct CDR3 sequences; just over 3% were seen once. The sample taken for sequencing was PBMCs. The receptors originated from a woman in her forties or fifties with multiple sclerosis. The CDR3 runs from the conserved cysteine through the conserved F or W. The order of the fields is V gene, J gene, clone size, D gene, CDR3 DNA, CDR3 protein. The D gene is left open where the match is weak. The size of a clone is reported for some rows only, either as once, few or many, or as a class for expanded clones.

>TRBV5-1|TRBJ2-1|many|TRBD1
TGCGCCAGCAGCCTCGGACAGGTCTACAATGAGCAGTTCTTC
CASSLGQVYNEQFF
>TRBV2|TRBJ2-7|many|NA
TGTGCCAGCAGGGGGGGATTAGTCAACGAGCAGTACTTC
CASRGGLVNEQYF
>TRBV4-2|TRBJ2-7|many|TRBD2
TGTGCCAGCAGCCAAGATCGCCGCGGGAGCTACGAGCAGTACTTC
CASSQDRRGSYEQYF
>TRBV12-3/TRBV12-4|TRBJ2-2|many|NA
TGTGCCAGCAGTTACAGGCGCGGGACGAACACCGGGGAGCTGTTTTTT
CASSYRRGTNTGELFF
>TRBV20-1|TRBJ1-4|many|NA
TGCAGTGCTAGTGAGACGACGGGGGATAATGAAAAACTGTTTTTT
CSASETTGDNEKLFF
>TRBV20-1|TRBJ2-3|many|TRBD1
TGCAGTGCTAGTCGGTCTCAGGGGGTCACAGATACGCAGTATTTT
CSASRSQGVTDTQYF
>TRBV10-3|TRBJ2-3|many|NA
TGTGCCATCAGTGGCGAGACAGATACGCAGTATTTT
CAISGETDTQYF
>TRBV18|TRBJ1-2|NA|TRBD1
TGTGCCAGCTCACGCGGACAGGGGGACTATGGCTACACCTTC
CASSRGQGDYGYTF
>TRBV12-3/TRBV12-4|TRBJ2-1|many|NA
TGTGCCAGCAGTTTGGGTCGGCTGGCGGGTAAAAGCGATGAGCAGTTCTTC
CASSLGRLAGKSDEQFF
>TRBV7-2|TRBJ1-2|many|NA
TGTGCCAGCAGCTTAGCGAGGCAGAGCAGCTACACCTTC
CASSLARQSSYTF
>TRBV5-1|TRBJ2-3|many|TRBD1
TGCGCCAGCAGCTCCTGGACAGGCCTCCCAGATACGCAGTATTTT
CASSSWTGLPDTQYF
>TRBV3-1|TRBJ2-5|many|NA
TGTGCCAGCAGCCAAGTGGTTGGGCCTCGGGCCCAAGAGACCCAGTACTTC
CASSQVVGPRAQETQYF
>TRBV27|TRBJ1-4|many|NA
TGTGCCAGCAGTTCTCGGGTGGGAGCTGAAAAACTGTTTTTT
CASSSRVGAEKLFF
>TRBV10-3|TRBJ2-7|many|NA
TGTGCCATCAGGACGGAAACCTACGAGCAGTACTTC
CAIRTETYEQYF
>TRBV7-2|TRBJ2-7|many|NA
TGTGCCAGCAGCTTTCTGGCGAACCCGAGCTCCTACGAGCAGTACTTC
CASSFLANPSSYEQYF
>TRBV20-1|TRBJ2-1|many|TRBD2
TGCAGTGCCGTGGGAGGGTACAATGAGCAGTTCTTC
CSAVGGYNEQFF
>TRBV7-2|TRBJ1-1|many|TRBD1
TGTGCCAGCAGCTTCTGGACAGGGGGAGCTTCGAGCACTGAAGCTTTCTTT
CASSFWTGGASSTEAFF
>TRBV29-1|TRBJ2-5|many|NA
TGCAGCGTTGGACAAGGACAAGAGACCCAGTACTTC
CSVGQGQETQYF
>TRBV20-1|TRBJ2-3|many|TRBD2
TGCAGTGCTCAGACTAGCGGGGGCACAGATACGCAGTATTTT
CSAQTSGGTDTQYF
>TRBV5-1|TRBJ2-3|many|NA
TGCGCCAGCAGCTTATTCCCGGAGTCTGGGGGCACAGATACGCAGTATTTT
CASSLFPESGGTDTQYF
>TRBV7-6|TRBJ2-2|many|TRBD2
TGTGCCAGCAGCTTAGGGGAACTAGCGGGAGCCATTACCGGGGAGCTGTTTTTT
CASSLGELAGAITGELFF
>TRBV2|TRBJ1-6|few|TRBD1
TGTGCCAGCAGTGTGGGACAGGGAGGTTCAACCCTCAACTTT
CASSVGQGGSTLNF
>TRBV20-1|TRBJ1-1|many|NA
TGCAGTGCTAGAGATTGGGCAGAGGGGTCGACTGAAGCTTTCTTT
CSARDWAEGSTEAFF
>TRBV4-1|TRBJ2-2|many|NA
TGCGCCAGCAGCCAAGAAAGGGCTAGTAGTTACCCCGGGGAGCTGTTTTTT
CASSQERASSYPGELFF
>TRBV5-1|TRBJ1-3|many|NA
TGCGCCAGCAGCTGGACCCCCCTTCGAGAAGTCTCTGGAAACACCATATATTTT
CASSWTPLREVSGNTIYF
>TRBV4-1|TRBJ2-5|many|NA
TGCGCCAGCAGCCAAGATGAAGTTAGGGAGACCCAGTACTTC
CASSQDEVRETQYF
>TRBV24-1|TRBJ1-3|many|TRBD1
TGTGCCACCAGTGATTTCCGGGCAGGGGGTCTTGGAAACACCATATATTTT
CATSDFRAGGLGNTIYF
>TRBV5-1|TRBJ1-3|many|TRBD1
TGCGCCAGCAGCTTGGCAGGGGGGACGTCTGGAAACACCATATATTTT
CASSLAGGTSGNTIYF
>TRBV27|TRBJ1-1|many|NA
TGTGCCAGCAGTTTTGGAGTTTACACTGAAGCTTTCTTT
CASSFGVYTEAFF
>TRBV2|TRBJ1-2|many|TRBD1
TGTGCCAGCAGTGAATCAGACAGGGGAGGTGGCTACACCTTC
CASSESDRGGGYTF
>TRBV7-9|TRBJ2-7|NA|NA
TGTGCCAGCAGCTTTCTTAGGGAGCAGTACTTC
CASSFLREQYF
>TRBV5-1|TRBJ1-5|many|NA
TGCGCCAGCAGCCCCCAGGGGATAGGCAATCAGCCCCAGCATTTT
CASSPQGIGNQPQHF
>TRBV5-1|TRBJ2-7|many|NA
TGCGCCAGCAGCTTAGCGACGTTCTCCTACGAGCAGTACTTC
CASSLATFSYEQYF
>TRBV6-2/TRBV6-3|TRBJ2-2|many|NA
TGTGCCAGCAGTTACCGGGGTCTGATCACCGGGGAGCTGTTTTTT
CASSYRGLITGELFF
>TRBV5-5|TRBJ2-2|many|TRBD1
TGTGCCAGCAGTCAAGACAGGGCCAATAGGACCGGGGAGCTGTTTTTT
CASSQDRANRTGELFF
>TRBV20-1|TRBJ2-3|many|TRBD2
TGCAGCACATGGGCGGGGGATACAGATACGCAGTATTTT
CSTWAGDTDTQYF
>TRBV27|TRBJ2-7|many|TRBD1
TGTGCCAGCAGTCCCTCGACAGGGGACACCTACGAGCAGTACTTC
CASSPSTGDTYEQYF
>TRBV7-3|TRBJ2-1|many|NA
TGTGCCAGCAGCCTGAGAGGTAGCGGAGCCTACAATGAGCAGTTCTTC
CASSLRGSGAYNEQFF
>TRBV4-1|TRBJ2-5|many|NA
TGCGCCAGCAGCCAAGATGGTTACGGGAACCAAGAGACCCAGTACTTC
CASSQDGYGNQETQYF
>TRBV20-1|TRBJ2-5|many|NA
TGCAGTGCTAGAGCGATTGGGGGGAACCTGGAGACCCAGTACTTC
CSARAIGGNLETQYF
>TRBV7-2|TRBJ1-1|many|NA
TGTGCCAGCAGCTGGACGTATTACACTGAAGCTTTCTTT
CASSWTYYTEAFF
>TRBV5-6|TRBJ1-1|many|NA
TGTGCCAGCAGCGACGTAACAGGAAAGATGAACACTGAAGCTTTCTTT
CASSDVTGKMNTEAFF
>TRBV6-5|TRBJ2-3|many|NA
TGTGCCAGCAGTGGCAGGGGATTGCTGACAGATACGCAGTATTTT
CASSGRGLLTDTQYF
>TRBV6-5|TRBJ1-1|many|NA
TGTGCCAGCAGTTACAGGGGGGAGAACACTGAAGCTTTCTTT
CASSYRGENTEAFF
>TRBV2|TRBJ2-1|many|NA
TGTGCCAGCACGACTGAGTCCTACAATGAGCAGTTCTTC
CASTTESYNEQFF
>TRBV20-1|TRBJ2-1|many|TRBD2
TGCAGTGCCGAGGGACTAGCGGGAGGGCCCAGTTACAATGAGCAGTTCTTC
CSAEGLAGGPSYNEQFF
>TRBV12-3/TRBV12-4|TRBJ1-2|many|NA
TGTGCCAGCAGTCCCCACGTCCGGGGGATATATGGCTACACCTTC
CASSPHVRGIYGYTF
>TRBV10-3|TRBJ2-5|many|TRBD2
TGTGCCATCAGTGAGTCGGCAGTCGGGGGGGCTCGGACGGAGACCCAGTACTTC
CAISESAVGGARTETQYF
>TRBV5-1|TRBJ2-3|many|NA
TGCGCCAGCAGCTCCTTACCGCAGGTTACGCAGTATTTT
CASSSLPQVTQYF
>TRBV4-1|TRBJ2-1|many|NA
TGCGCCAGCAGCCAACCCACGGGGGCCGTGAAGAATGAGCAGTTCTTC
CASSQPTGAVKNEQFF
>TRBV6-6|TRBJ2-3|many|TRBD2
TGTGCCAGCGTGGGACTAGCGGGGGGAAAGGATACGCAGTATTTT
CASVGLAGGKDTQYF
>TRBV7-2|TRBJ2-2|many|NA
TGTGCCAGCAGCTTAGATACACTAGGCAGAACCGGGGAGCTGTTTTTT
CASSLDTLGRTGELFF
>TRBV20-1|TRBJ1-1|many|TRBD1
TGCAGTGCTAGAGTCGAAGGGGGCGGTTCTGAAGCTTTCTTT
CSARVEGGGSEAFF
>TRBV6-5|TRBJ2-7|many|TRBD1
TGTGCCAGCAGTCCCGGGACAGTAGGACTGTTTTCCTACGAGCAGTACTTC
CASSPGTVGLFSYEQYF
>TRBV20-1|TRBJ2-5|many|TRBD2
TGCAGTGCTCCAAGCCGTAGCGGGAGGGAGACCCAGTACTTC
CSAPSRSGRETQYF
>TRBV18|TRBJ2-3|many|NA
TGTGCCAGCTCACCAACTGTCCAGACGGGGGCAGATACGCAGTATTTT
CASSPTVQTGADTQYF
>TRBV5-1|TRBJ2-2|many|TRBD1
TGCGCCAGCAGCTCAAGCTCAGGGGGCCGGAACACCGGGGAGCTGTTTTTT
CASSSSSGGRNTGELFF
>TRBV7-2|TRBJ2-7|many|TRBD2
TGTGCCAGCAGCCGATCCGGGACTAGCGCCTACGAGCAGTACTTC
CASSRSGTSAYEQYF
>TRBV20-1|TRBJ2-2|few|NA
TGCAGTGCCCGGAGAAGGGAGAACACCGGGGAGCTGTTTTTT
CSARRRENTGELFF